Reported below is one T cell receptor beta chain. Its specificity is unknown. PCR amplification relied on 60 Vbeta primers (plus 13 Jbeta primers). The authors' processing: An analysis that came later counted some 80 million unique TCR beta chains, approximately 10 million shared. The protocol was immunoSEQ multiplex PCR, while the TCRdb copy is restricted to in-frame clones and leaves out a portion. V, J and clone size were drawn from that table, and D and trimming were deduced from the DNA. Among around 140,000 clones listed, 82% were seen once. The data stem from a study of cytomegalovirus exposure and HLA in healthy donors. The overall study: Of 398 genotyped donors, around 76% clustered with self-reported Caucasian donors. Whole-study results and caveats: One variant, a missense change in DCLRE1C, was linked in a later analysis to TCR beta V- and J-gene trimming. Indistinguishability led to the exclusion of some V segments, TRBV6-2 and TRBV6-3 included.

Trimming stripped 4 bases from V and 8 bases from J, with 17 bases between. Germline CDR1 and CDR2: MNHEY and SVGAGI. CDR3 size: 14 residues. The specimen sequenced was PBMCs. The sequence derives from a male donor in good health and CMV-seronegative. The gene calls are TRBV6-5 and TRBJ1-1; D uncertain. Here the CDR3 reads CASSLLPRKVEAFF. Here the CDR3 DNA reads TGTGCCAGCAGTTTACTCCCGCGGAAGGTCGAAGCTTTCTTT.